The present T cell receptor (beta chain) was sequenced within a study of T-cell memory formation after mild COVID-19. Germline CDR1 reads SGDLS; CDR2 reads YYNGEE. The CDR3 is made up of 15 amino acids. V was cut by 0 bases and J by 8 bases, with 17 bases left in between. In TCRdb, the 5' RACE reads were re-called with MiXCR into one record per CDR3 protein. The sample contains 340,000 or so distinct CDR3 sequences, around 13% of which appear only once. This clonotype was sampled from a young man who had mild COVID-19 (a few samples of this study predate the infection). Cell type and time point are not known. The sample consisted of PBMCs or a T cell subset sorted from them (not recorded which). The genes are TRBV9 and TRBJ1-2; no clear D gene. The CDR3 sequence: CASSVAIDTPMGYTF. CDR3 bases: TGTGCCAGCAGCGTAGCAATCGACACACCGATGGGCTACACCTTC.